The T cell receptor (beta chain) under discussion was sequenced for a study of shared clonotypes between healthy human individuals. Turning to the study itself: Participating donors consisted of two women and a few men aged 18 to 49.

Concerning this clone: Its ends do not fully match the called genes, so a read error is possible. This same CDR3 is encoded by further DNA sequences in the sample.

Sequencing used immunoSEQ multiplex PCR; TCRdb keeps in-frame clones, though not all of them. The sample includes roughly 490,000 clones, 76% of them seen just once. The CDR3 contains 13 residues. The germline V gene has CDR1 SGHTA and CDR2 FQGTGA. The V and J genes are TRBV7-3 and TRBJ1-1; no firm D call. The source material was PBMCs. The TCR comes from a woman in her thirties or forties in good health. Some clones in this sample may be carry-over from other donors' samples. The CDR3 nucleotides read TGTGCCAGCAGCTTAATCCCCTTAGATGAAGCCTTCTTT. This gives the protein CASSLIPLDEAFF.